This T cell receptor beta chain was identified in a study of response to subunit inactivated influenza vaccine. CDR3 length: 16 residues. V lost 4 bases, J lost 3 bases, and 10 bases stayed unmatched. Germline lookup yields CDR1 DFQATT and CDR2 SNEGSKA (reference sequence). This clonotype was counted only a few times. MiXCR, applied by TCRdb to the RT-PCR reads, yields one record per CDR3 protein. The sample has some 640,000 distinct CDR3 sequences, around 14% seen once. The receptor was isolated from a man between 45 and 60 years old who received an inactivated influenza vaccine. V is TRBV20-1 and J is TRBJ2-1; 9 nucleotides match TRBD2. Material: PBMCs from blood, obtained 14 days before vaccination. CDR3 region: CSATPPTSGYYNEQFF. The CDR3 bases are TGCAGTGCTACGCCCCCGACTAGCGGCTACTACAATGAGCAGTTCTTC.